This T cell receptor (beta chain) was sequenced during a study of CD8 T cells in ankylosing spondylitis. This clonotype was recorded many times. Its antigen is not identified. Study results and limitations: Prior work had noted some motif variants in reactive arthritis blood and synovial fluid. The authors found the disease-linked clones to be CD8+ and relatively rare in peripheral blood. Clones linked to disease were reported to show significant enrichment in matched ankylosing spondylitis synovial fluid. A motif of 7 to 9 highly homologous TCR beta variants was seen as apparently characteristic of ankylosing spondylitis blood.

One entry per CDR3 protein results from TCRdb running MiXCR on the 5' RACE reads. The profile shows 150,000 to 250,000 distinct CDR3 sequences, around 13% of them singletons. Germline V gene data show CDR1 as SEHNR and CDR2 as FQNEAQ (reference sequence). The CDR3 sequence is 12 residues long. V lost 3 bases, J lost 7 bases, and 7 bases lay in between. Sequences were obtained from blood, either unsorted or a sorted T cell fraction (not recorded which). The sequence was obtained from a male donor with ankylosing spondylitis or in good health (not recorded which). The chain employs TRBV7-9 and TRBJ2-1; the D gene is possibly TRBD2 (6 bases). The CDR3 spells CASSFRGNEQFF. The CDR3 nucleotides read TGTGCCAGCAGCTTTCGGGGGAATGAGCAGTTCTTC. The full variable domain, its missing parts supplied by reference TRBV7-9 and TRBJ2-1, is DTGVSQNPRHKITKRGQNVTFRCDPISEHNRLYWYRQTLGQGPEFLTYFQNEAQLEKSRLLSDRFSAERPKGSFSTLEIQRTEQGDSAMYLCASSFRGNEQFFGPGTRLTVL.